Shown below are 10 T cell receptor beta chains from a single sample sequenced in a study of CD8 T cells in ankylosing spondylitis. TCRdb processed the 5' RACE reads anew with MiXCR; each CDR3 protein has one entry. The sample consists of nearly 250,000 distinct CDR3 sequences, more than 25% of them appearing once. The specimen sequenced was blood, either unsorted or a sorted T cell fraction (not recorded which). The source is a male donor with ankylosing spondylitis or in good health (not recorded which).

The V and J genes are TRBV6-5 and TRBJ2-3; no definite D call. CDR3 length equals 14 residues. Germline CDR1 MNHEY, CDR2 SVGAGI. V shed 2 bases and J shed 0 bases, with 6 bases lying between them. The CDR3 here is CASSYPDSTDTQYF. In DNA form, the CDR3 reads TGTGCCAGCAGTTACCCTGACAGCACAGATACGCAGTATTTT.

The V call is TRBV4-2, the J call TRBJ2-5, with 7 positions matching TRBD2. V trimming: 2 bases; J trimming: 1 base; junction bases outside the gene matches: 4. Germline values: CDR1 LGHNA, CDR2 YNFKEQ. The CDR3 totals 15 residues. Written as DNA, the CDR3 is TGTGCCAGCAGCCAAATCGGGGGGTCCCAAGAGACCCAGTACTTC. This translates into CASSQIGGSQETQYF.

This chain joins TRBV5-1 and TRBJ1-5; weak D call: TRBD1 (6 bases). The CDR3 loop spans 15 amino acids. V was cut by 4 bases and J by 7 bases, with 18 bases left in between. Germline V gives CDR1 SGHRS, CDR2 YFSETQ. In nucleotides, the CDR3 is TGCGCCAGCAGCCCACGGGGGGGGCACGACCAGCCCCAGCATTTT. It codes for CASSPRGGHDQPQHF.

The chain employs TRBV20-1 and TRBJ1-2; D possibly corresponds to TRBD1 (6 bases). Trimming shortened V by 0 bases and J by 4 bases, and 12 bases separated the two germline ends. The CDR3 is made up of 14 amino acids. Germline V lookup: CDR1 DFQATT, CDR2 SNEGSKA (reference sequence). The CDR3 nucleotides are TGCAGTGCTAGAGATCCAGGGGCCCCCTATGGCTACACCTTC. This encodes CSARDPGAPYGYTF.

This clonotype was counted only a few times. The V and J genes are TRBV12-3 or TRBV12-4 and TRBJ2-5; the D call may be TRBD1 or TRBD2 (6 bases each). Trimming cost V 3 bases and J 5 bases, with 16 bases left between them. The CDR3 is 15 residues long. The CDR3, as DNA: TGTGCCAGCAGTTTTTCGGGGGCCGGGATTGAGACCCAGTACTTC. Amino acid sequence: CASSFSGAGIETQYF.

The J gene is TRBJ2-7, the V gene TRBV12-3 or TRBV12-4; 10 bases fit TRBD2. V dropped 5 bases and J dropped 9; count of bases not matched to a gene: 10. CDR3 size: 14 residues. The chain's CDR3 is CASSPLAGAGTQYF. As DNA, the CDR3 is TGTGCCAGCAGTCCTCTAGCGGGGGCGGGTACGCAGTACTTC.

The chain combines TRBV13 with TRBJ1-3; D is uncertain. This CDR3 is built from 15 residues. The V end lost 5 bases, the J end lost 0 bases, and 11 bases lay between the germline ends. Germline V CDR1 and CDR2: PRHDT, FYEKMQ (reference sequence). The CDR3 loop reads CASSPDLDSGNTIYF. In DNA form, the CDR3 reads TGTGCCAGCAGCCCAGACCTGGACTCTGGAAACACCATATATTTT. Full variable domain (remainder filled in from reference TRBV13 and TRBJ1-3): AAGVIQSPRHLIKEKRETATLKCYPIPRHDTVYWYQQGPGQDPQFLISFYEKMQSDKGSIPDRFSAQQFSDYHSELNMSSLELGDSALYFCASSPDLDSGNTIYFGEGSWLTVV.

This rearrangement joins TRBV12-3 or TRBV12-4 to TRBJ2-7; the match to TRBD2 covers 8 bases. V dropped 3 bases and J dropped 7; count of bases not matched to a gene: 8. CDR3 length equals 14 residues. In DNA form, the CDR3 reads TGTGCCAGCAGTTTGGGGACTAGGGGAATAGAGCAGTACTTC. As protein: CASSLGTRGIEQYF.

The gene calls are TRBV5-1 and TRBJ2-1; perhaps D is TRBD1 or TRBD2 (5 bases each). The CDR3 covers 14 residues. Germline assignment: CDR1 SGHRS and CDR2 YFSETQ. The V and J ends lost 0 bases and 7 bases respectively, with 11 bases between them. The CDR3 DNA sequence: TGCGCCAGCAGCTTGGCCCTAGGGGAGAATGAGCAGTTCTTC. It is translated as CASSLALGENEQFF.

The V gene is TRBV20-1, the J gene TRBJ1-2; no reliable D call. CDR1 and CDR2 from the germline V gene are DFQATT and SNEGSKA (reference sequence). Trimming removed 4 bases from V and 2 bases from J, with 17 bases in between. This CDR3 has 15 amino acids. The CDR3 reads CSATNQRRTNYGYTF. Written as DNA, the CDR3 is TGCAGTGCTACCAATCAGAGACGTACGAACTATGGCTACACCTTC.